The 18 T cell receptor beta chains listed next were all sequenced from one sample in a study of blood T cell repertoires in COVID-19 (dated by TCRdb to the early 2020s). The library was made by the immunoSEQ multiplex PCR assay. TCRdb's version of the immuneACCESS table is confined to in-frame rearrangements and falls short of the full clone set. An unresolved V gene accounts for under half of the shortfall where checked; the remainder is of unknown origin. The sample includes about 100,000 clones, with roughly 84% observed a single time. The leading ten clones occupy about 2% of the sample. Sequencing used peripheral blood. These TCRs come from a human donor in a cohort sampled during active COVID-19.

This sequence joins TRBV7-2 and TRBJ1-1; 11 nucleotides agree with TRBD1. This CDR3 region has 17 residues. CDR1 and CDR2 (germline): SGHTA, FQGNSA. Trimming cost V 0 bases and J 0 bases; bases outside gene matches: 3. The CDR3 sequence: CASSLAGQGVMNTEAFF. The CDR3 region has the DNA TGTGCCAGCAGCTTAGCGGGACAGGGGGTAATGAACACTGAAGCTTTCTTT.

The rearrangement uses TRBV28 and TRBJ1-1; TRBD1 might be the D (6 bases). Trimming shortened V by 5 bases and J by 1 base, and 11 bases separated the two germline ends. This CDR3 has 14 amino acids. In germline, CDR1 is MDHEN, CDR2 SYDVKM. The CDR3 region has the DNA TGTGCCAGCAGTCTCCCGGGACAGAACACTGAAGCTTTCTTT. It encodes CASSLPGQNTEAFF. The variable domain in full, completed from reference TRBV28 and TRBJ1-1, reads DVKVTQSSRYLVKRTGEKVFLECVQDMDHENMFWYRQDPGLGLRLIYFSYDVKMKEKGDIPEGYSVSREKKERFSLILESASTNQTSMYLCASSLPGQNTEAFFGQGTRLTVV.

The chain uses TRBV28 and TRBJ1-2; a possible D gene is TRBD1 (5 bases). Germline V gene data show CDR1 as MDHEN and CDR2 as SYDVKM. The CDR3 length is 17 residues. Trimming pared 3 bases from V and 8 bases from J, leaving 25 bases between. The CDR3 region has the DNA TGTGCCAGCAGTTTTATCGTGGCGACAGTGAGTCGAGACGGCTACACCTTC. Encoded protein: CASSFIVATVSRDGYTF.

The chain joins TRBV6-2 or TRBV6-3 to TRBJ2-1; tentatively, D is TRBD1 (6 bases). The CDR3 consists of 15 residues. The germline V gene has CDR1 MNHEY and CDR2 SVGEGT. Trimming cost V 5 bases and J 2 bases, with 13 bases left between them. The CDR3 DNA reads TGTGCCAGCAGTCCCGGGACACCCGCCTACAATGAGCAGTTCTTC. Its protein product is CASSPGTPAYNEQFF.

A note on this clone: Other nucleotide sequences from this sample produce the same CDR3. The chain carries TRBV5-1 and TRBJ2-3; TRBD2 aligns across 8 bases. J lost 1 base, V lost 4 bases, and 5 bases had no gene match. There are 15 residues in the CDR3. The germline gives CDR1 SGHRS, CDR2 YFSETQ. The DNA for the CDR3 is TGCGCCAGCAGCCTACCGGGAGGGGGCACAGATACGCAGTATTTT. It yields the protein CASSLPGGGTDTQYF.

The chain uses TRBV7-9 and TRBJ2-1, with TRBD1 matching over 8 bases. The CDR3 loop spans 15 amino acids. Germline V lookup: CDR1 SEHNR, CDR2 FQNEAQ (reference sequence). Losses at the gene ends were 5 bases for V and 8 bases for J; bases not matched to a gene: 11. The CDR3 bases are TGTGCCAGCAGCCCATCTGACAGGGGATGGGATGAGCAGTTCTTC. Translating it yields CASSPSDRGWDEQFF.

The genes are TRBV7-3 and TRBJ2-1; D is uncertain. The CDR3 spans 14 residues. CDR1 and CDR2 (germline): SGHTA, FQGTGA. With 2 bases removed from V and 0 bases from J, the gap between germline ends came to 5 bases. CDR3 residues: CASSLESSYNEQFF. The CDR3 bases are TGTGCCAGCAGCTTAGAGAGCTCCTACAATGAGCAGTTCTTC.

The chain has TRBV6-6 and TRBJ2-2, with D perhaps matching TRBD2 (6 bases). The ends were cut back, 5 bases at V and 5 bases at J, with 15 bases in the middle. Germline CDR1 reads MNHNY; CDR2 reads SVGAGI (reference sequence). The CDR3 runs 15 residues. CDR3 in amino acids: CASSPNLGGTGELFF. CDR3 nucleotides: TGTGCCAGCAGTCCTAACCTAGGAGGGACCGGGGAGCTGTTTTTT.

The chain is built from TRBV25-1 and TRBJ2-1, with 9 nucleotides matching TRBD1. V lost 8 bases to trimming and J lost 3 bases; unmatched junction nucleotides: 2. The CDR3 length is 13 residues. Germline assignment: CDR1 MGHDK and CDR2 SYGVNS. The CDR3 DNA reads TGTGCCAGCCGGGACAGGGTCTACAATGAGCAGTTCTTC. It specifies CASRDRVYNEQFF.

This rearrangement joins TRBV7-3 to TRBJ2-1; TRBD1 agrees at 7 bases. Germline V gives CDR1 SGHTA, CDR2 FQGTGA. The length of the CDR3 is 15 residues. After removal of 0 bases from V and 6 bases from J, the junction contained 5 bases not matched to a gene. DNA of the CDR3: TGTGCCAGCAGCTTAACGACAGGGTTTATCAATGAGCAGTTCTTC. Protein: CASSLTTGFINEQFF. Filled out from reference TRBV7-3 and TRBJ2-1, the complete variable domain reads GAGVSQTPSNKVTEKGKYVELRCDPISGHTALYWYRQSLGQGPEFLIYFQGTGAADDSGLPNDRFFAVRPEGSVSTLKIQRTERGDSAVYLCASSLTTGFINEQFFGPGTRLTVL.

The chain uses TRBV29-1 and TRBJ2-1; 8 bases fit TRBD2. Germline CDR1 and CDR2: SQVTM and ANQGSEA. The trim removed 5 bases at V and 10 bases at J, leaving 16 bases unmatched. There are 15 residues in the CDR3. CDR3 DNA sequence: TGCAGCGTTTCAAAGGCTAGCGGGCCAGCGGGGGAGCAGTTCTTC. Its protein is CSVSKASGPAGEQFF.

This clone occurred a few times. V usage is TRBV4-3 and J usage is TRBJ2-3; 8 nucleotides line up with TRBD1. The V segment lost 1 base and the J segment 6 bases; nucleotides outside the gene matches: 9. Per the germline V gene, CDR1 is LGHNA and CDR2 is YSLEER. This CDR3 is built from 16 residues. CDR3 in amino acids: CASSQGQGLYGDTQYF. In DNA, the CDR3 is TGCGCCAGCAGCCAAGGACAGGGGCTTTATGGGGATACGCAGTATTTT.

The chain combines TRBV5-5 with TRBJ1-3; TRBD1 agrees at 7 bases. Germline CDR1 is SGHKS and CDR2 is YYEKEE (reference sequence). This CDR3 region has 16 residues. The trim removed 4 bases at V and 0 bases at J, leaving 7 bases unmatched. The chain's CDR3 is CASSPRDSLSGNTIYF. The CDR3 nucleotides are TGTGCCAGCAGCCCCCGGGACAGTCTCTCTGGAAACACCATATATTTT.

The chain has TRBV4-2 and TRBJ1-2; weak D call: TRBD1 (6 bases). V was trimmed by 4 bases and J by 8 bases, leaving 17 bases between them. Germline V gene sequence: CDR1 LGHNA, CDR2 YNFKEQ. This CDR3 contains 14 residues. The CDR3 sequence is CASSPEDRIFGYTF. As DNA, the CDR3 is TGTGCCAGCAGCCCAGAAGACAGGATTTTCGGCTACACCTTC.

In nucleotides, the CDR3 is TGTGCCAGCAGCTTACAGGGGACGAACACCGGGGAGCTGTTTTTT. Its protein is CASSLQGTNTGELFF. The chain employs TRBV7-9 and TRBJ2-2; tentatively, D is TRBD1 (6 bases). The CDR3 is made up of 15 amino acids. CDR1 and CDR2 from the germline V gene are SEHNR and FQNEAQ (reference sequence). V was clipped by 2 bases and J by 0 bases, with 7 bases between them.

V usage is TRBV29-1 and J usage is TRBJ2-7, with 10 bases lining up with TRBD1. CDR1 SQVTM and CDR2 ANQGSEA come from the germline V gene. The CDR3 contains 14 residues. Trimming removed 5 bases from V and 5 bases from J; junction bases left unmatched: 9. In nucleotides, the CDR3 is TGCAGCGTTAGGCCGACAGGGGGCCCTGACGAGCAGTACTTC. Translating it yields CSVRPTGGPDEQYF.

The rearrangement links TRBV6-5 to TRBJ1-6; D is possibly TRBD1 (6 bases). This CDR3 is 14 amino acids long. The germline gives CDR1 MNHEY, CDR2 SVGAGI. Trimming removed 2 bases at V and 10 bases at J, with 12 bases between. The CDR3 reads CASSYRGANSPLHF. The CDR3 DNA is TGTGCCAGCAGTTACCGGGGGGCGAACTCACCCCTCCACTTT.

This chain joins TRBV10-3 and TRBJ1-4, with TRBD1 identical over 8 bases. This CDR3 is 17 amino acids long. Germline-derived CDR1 and CDR2 are ENHRY and SYGVKD. V was pared by 2 bases and J by 6 bases, with 11 bases of the junction left unmatched. The CDR3 loop reads CAISEGQGIRPYEKLFF. The CDR3 region has the DNA TGTGCCATCAGTGAGGGACAGGGCATTCGTCCTTATGAAAAACTGTTTTTT.